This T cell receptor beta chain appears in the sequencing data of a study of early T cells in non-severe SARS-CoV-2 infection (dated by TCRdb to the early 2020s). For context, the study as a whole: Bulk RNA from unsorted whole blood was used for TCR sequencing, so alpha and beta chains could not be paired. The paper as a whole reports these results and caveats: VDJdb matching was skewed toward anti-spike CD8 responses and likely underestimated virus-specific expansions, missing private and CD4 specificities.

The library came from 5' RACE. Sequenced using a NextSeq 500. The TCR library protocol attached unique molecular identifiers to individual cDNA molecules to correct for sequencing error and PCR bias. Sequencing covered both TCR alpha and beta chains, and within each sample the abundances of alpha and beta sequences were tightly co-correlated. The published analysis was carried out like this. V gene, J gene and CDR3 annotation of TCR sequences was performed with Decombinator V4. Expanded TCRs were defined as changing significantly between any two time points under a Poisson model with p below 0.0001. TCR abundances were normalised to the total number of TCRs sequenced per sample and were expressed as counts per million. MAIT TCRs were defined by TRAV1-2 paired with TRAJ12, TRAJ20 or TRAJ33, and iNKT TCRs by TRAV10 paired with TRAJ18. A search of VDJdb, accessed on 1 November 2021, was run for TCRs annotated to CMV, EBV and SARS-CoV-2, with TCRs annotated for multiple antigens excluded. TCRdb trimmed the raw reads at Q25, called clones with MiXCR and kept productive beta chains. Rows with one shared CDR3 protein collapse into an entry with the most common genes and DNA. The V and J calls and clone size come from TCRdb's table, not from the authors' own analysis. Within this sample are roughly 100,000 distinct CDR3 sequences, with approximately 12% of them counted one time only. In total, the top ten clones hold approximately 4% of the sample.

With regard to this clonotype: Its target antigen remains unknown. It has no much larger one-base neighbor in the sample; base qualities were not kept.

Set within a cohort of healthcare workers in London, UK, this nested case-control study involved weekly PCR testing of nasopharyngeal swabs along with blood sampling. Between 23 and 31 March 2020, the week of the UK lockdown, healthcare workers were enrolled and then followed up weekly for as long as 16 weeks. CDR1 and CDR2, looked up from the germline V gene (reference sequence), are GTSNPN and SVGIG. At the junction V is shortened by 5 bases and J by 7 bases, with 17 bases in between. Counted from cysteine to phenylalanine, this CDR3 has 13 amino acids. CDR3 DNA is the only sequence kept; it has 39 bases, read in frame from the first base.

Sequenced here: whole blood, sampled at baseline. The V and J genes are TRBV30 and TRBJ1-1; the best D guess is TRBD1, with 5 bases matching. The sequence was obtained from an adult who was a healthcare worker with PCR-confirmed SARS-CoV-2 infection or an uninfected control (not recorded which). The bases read TGTGCCTGGGGGGACCTAAATCCGGGTGAAGCTTTCTTT. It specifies CAWGDLNPGEAFF.